This is a list of T cell receptor beta chains from one sample in a study of PD-1 blockade in classical Hodgkin lymphoma. The method was immunoSEQ multiplex PCR; TCRdb's version includes in-frame clones alone and lacks a portion of them. The sample has 26,000 or so clones, around three quarters seen once. Material: peripheral blood mononuclear cells (PBMCs), obtained before the fourth cycle of nivolumab. Source of these receptors: a human donor with classical Hodgkin lymphoma. Each CDR3 is given with its conserved first and last residue. D genes are given only for firm matches. Part of the rows lack a size; the others show once, few, many or a class for expanded clones.

V gene	J gene	clone size	D gene	CDR3 DNA	CDR3 protein
TRBV5-1	TRBJ1-2	NA	TRBD1	TGCGCCAGCAGCCCGGGACAGGGGTATGGCTACACCTTC	CASSPGQGYGYTF
TRBV28	TRBJ1-2	NA	NA	TGTGCCAGCAGAAGCATACCCCCCAAGGGCTATGGCTACACCTTC	CASRSIPPKGYGYTF
TRBV28	TRBJ1-4	NA	NA	TGTGCCAGCAGTTTGGGGTCCCTCGAAAAACTGTTTTTT	CASSLGSLEKLFF
TRBV6-5	TRBJ1-2	NA	NA	TGTGCCAGCAGACGTGAAAGGAACTCATATGGCTACACCTTC	CASRRERNSYGYTF
TRBV30	TRBJ2-7	NA	TRBD1	TGTGCCTGGAGTAAGGGACAGGGGGCTTACGAGCAGTACTTC	CAWSKGQGAYEQYF
TRBV11-2	TRBJ2-5	once	TRBD1	TGTGCCAGCAGCATATCTACAGGGGATGAGACCCAGTACTTC	CASSISTGDETQYF
TRBV4-2	TRBJ1-4	NA	NA	TGTGCCAGCAGCCAAGATACGAGGGGTACTAATGAAAAACTGTTTTTT	CASSQDTRGTNEKLFF
TRBV6-5	TRBJ2-1	NA	NA	TGTGCCAGCAGACGTAGCGGTCTCAGTAGAGAGCAGTTCTTC	CASRRSGLSREQFF
TRBV7-9	TRBJ1-4	NA	TRBD1	TGTGCCAGCAGCCAGGGGGGGGTGTGGAAACTGTTTTTT	CASSQGGVWKLFF
TRBV6-6	TRBJ2-7	NA	NA	TGTGCCAGCAGTTACGAACAGACCTACGAGCAGTACTTC	CASSYEQTYEQYF
TRBV15	TRBJ2-7	few	TRBD1	TGTGCCACCAGCAGGAGGACAGGGGGCGAGCAGTACTTC	CATSRRTGGEQYF
TRBV7-2	TRBJ1-1	few	NA	TGTGCCAGCGGTGGACAGTTGAACACTGAAGCTTTCTTT	CASGGQLNTEAFF
TRBV6-6	TRBJ1-1	NA	NA	TGTGCCAGCAGCCCCGGGCTGGTCACTGAAGCTTTCTTT	CASSPGLVTEAFF
TRBV6-6	TRBJ2-3	NA	NA	TGTGCCAGCAGTTACGGTGGGACTTGGGATACGCAGTATTTT	CASSYGGTWDTQYF
TRBV6-6	TRBJ1-5	NA	NA	TGTGCCAGCAGTCCGGGGCACAGCCAGCCCCAGCATTTT	CASSPGHSQPQHF
TRBV11-2	TRBJ2-2	NA	TRBD1	TGTGCCAGCAGCTCGCCGGGACAGGGCCCTCACGGGGAGCTGTTTTTT	CASSSPGQGPHGELFF
TRBV2	TRBJ2-3	few	TRBD1	TGTGCCAGCAGGGGGATAAGGGACAGGGGGTGGTTCACAGATACGCAGTATTTT	CASRGIRDRGWFTDTQYF
TRBV5-8	TRBJ2-7	once	TRBD1	TGTGCCAGCAGCTCTGAGTTGGGACAGGGGAACCACGAGCAGTACTTC	CASSSELGQGNHEQYF
TRBV6-5	TRBJ2-2	NA	TRBD1	TGTGCCAGCAGTTCAGGGGGCCGGGCGACCGGGGAGCTGTTTTTT	CASSSGGRATGELFF
TRBV6-6	TRBJ2-2	NA	NA	TGTGCCAGCAGCAAGGGACATAACACCGGGGAGCTGTTTTTT	CASSKGHNTGELFF
TRBV7-9	TRBJ2-7	few	TRBD1	TGTGCCAGCAGCACGCTCGAGGGGGCCGACGAGCAGTACTTC	CASSTLEGADEQYF
TRBV2	TRBJ2-1	NA	NA	TGTGCCGGCCGACTCCAGAGCTCCTACAATGAGCAGTTCTTC	CAGRLQSSYNEQFF
TRBV5-8	TRBJ2-7	few	NA	TGTGCCAGCAGCTTGGGGAAAACCTACGAGCAGTACTTC	CASSLGKTYEQYF
TRBV28	TRBJ1-3	NA	NA	TGTGCCAGCAGTTTGTACGGGAGCTCTGGAAACACCATATATTTT	CASSLYGSSGNTIYF
TRBV19	TRBJ2-7	NA	TRBD1	TGTGCCAGTAGTACCTCGACAGGGCTTGGATACGAGCAGTACTTC	CASSTSTGLGYEQYF
TRBV7-8	TRBJ2-1	few	NA	TGTGCCAGCGGTCCTGGAGCCTACAATGAGCAGTTCTTC	CASGPGAYNEQFF
TRBV18	TRBJ2-7	NA	TRBD2	TGTGCCAGCTCACCTCAGCCTAGCGGGGGCGCCTACGAGCAGTACTTC	CASSPQPSGGAYEQYF
TRBV11-2	TRBJ2-3	NA	NA	TGTGCCAGCAGCTTATGGGGCCGCTACCAAACAGATACGCAGTATTTT	CASSLWGRYQTDTQYF
TRBV12-5	TRBJ2-7	NA	TRBD1	TGTGCTAGTGGTGGGACAGGGGCCTACGAGCAGTACTTC	CASGGTGAYEQYF
TRBV10-3	TRBJ1-1	NA	TRBD1	TGTGCCATCAGCGAAAGACAGGGGAGGAACACTGAAGCTTTCTTT	CAISERQGRNTEAFF
TRBV5-4	TRBJ2-7	NA	NA	TGTGCCAGCAGCTCGAGCTCCTACGAGCAGTACTTC	CASSSSSYEQYF
TRBV6-5	TRBJ2-4	NA	NA	TGTGCCAGCAGTCCGGCACAGGGTGCCAAAAACATTCAGTACTTC	CASSPAQGAKNIQYF
TRBV28	TRBJ2-7	NA	TRBD2	TGTGCCAGCAGTACCACACTAGCGGGGGGTTTAGTTGGCGAGCAGTACTTC	CASSTTLAGGLVGEQYF
TRBV9	TRBJ2-1	few	TRBD2	TGTGCCAGCAGTTTGGGACTAGCGACCTACAATGAGCAGTTCTTC	CASSLGLATYNEQFF
TRBV15	TRBJ1-4	NA	NA	TGTGCCACCAGCAGAGTCGGCAGGGGAGATGAAAAACTGTTTTTT	CATSRVGRGDEKLFF
TRBV18	TRBJ2-7	NA	TRBD2	TGTGCCAGCTCACCCCGGGAGGGTGGAGAGCAGTACTTC	CASSPREGGEQYF
TRBV30	TRBJ2-5	NA	NA	TGTGCCTGGAAGGGTCGGGGCGGAGAGACCCAGTACTTC	CAWKGRGGETQYF
TRBV7-9	TRBJ2-3	NA	NA	TGTGCCAGCAGCTTCCTGGATACGCAGTATTTT	CASSFLDTQYF
TRBV25-1	TRBJ1-2	medium-sized	TRBD1	TGTGCCAGCAGTGAACTGGACAGGGGCGACTATGGCTACACCTTC	CASSELDRGDYGYTF
TRBV27	TRBJ2-3	NA	NA	TGTGCCAGCAGTTTATTGGGACGTAGAGATACGCAGTATTTT	CASSLLGRRDTQYF
TRBV7-9	TRBJ2-1	NA	NA	TGTGCCAGCAGCTTAAATAGTGGGGTTAATCATGAGCAGTTCTTC	CASSLNSGVNHEQFF
TRBV7-9	TRBJ1-5	medium-sized	TRBD1	TGTGCCAGCAGCGACAGGGATCAGCCCCAGCATTTT	CASSDRDQPQHF
TRBV2	TRBJ2-2	NA	TRBD1	TGTGCCAGCACTGGGGACAGGGGCACCGGGGAGCTGTTTTTT	CASTGDRGTGELFF